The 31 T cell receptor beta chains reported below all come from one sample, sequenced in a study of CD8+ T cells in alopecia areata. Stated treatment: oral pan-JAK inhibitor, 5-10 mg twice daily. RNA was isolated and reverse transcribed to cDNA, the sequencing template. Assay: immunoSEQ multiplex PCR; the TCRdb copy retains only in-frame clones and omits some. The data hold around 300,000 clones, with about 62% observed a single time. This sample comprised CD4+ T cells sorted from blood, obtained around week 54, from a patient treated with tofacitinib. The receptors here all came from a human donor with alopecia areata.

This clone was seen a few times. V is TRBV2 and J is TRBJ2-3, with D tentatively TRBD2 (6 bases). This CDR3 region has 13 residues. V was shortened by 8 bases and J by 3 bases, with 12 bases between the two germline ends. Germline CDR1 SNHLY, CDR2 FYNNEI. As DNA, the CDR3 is TGTGCCAGCGGCCCCGCGGGGACAGATACGCAGTATTTT. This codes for CASGPAGTDTQYF.

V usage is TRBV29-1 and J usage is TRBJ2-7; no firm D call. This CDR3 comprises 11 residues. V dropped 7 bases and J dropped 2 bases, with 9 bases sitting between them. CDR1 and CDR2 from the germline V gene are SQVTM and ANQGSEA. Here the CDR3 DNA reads TGCAGCGCCGGCTCGGCCTACGAGCAGTACTTC. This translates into CSAGSAYEQYF.

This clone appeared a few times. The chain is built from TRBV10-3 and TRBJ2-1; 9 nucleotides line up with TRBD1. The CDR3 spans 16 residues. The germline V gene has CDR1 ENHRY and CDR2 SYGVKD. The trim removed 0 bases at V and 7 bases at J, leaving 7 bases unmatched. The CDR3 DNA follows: TGTGCCATCAGTGAGTCGACAGGGGGGAGAGGGAATGAGCAGTTCTTC. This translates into CAISESTGGRGNEQFF.

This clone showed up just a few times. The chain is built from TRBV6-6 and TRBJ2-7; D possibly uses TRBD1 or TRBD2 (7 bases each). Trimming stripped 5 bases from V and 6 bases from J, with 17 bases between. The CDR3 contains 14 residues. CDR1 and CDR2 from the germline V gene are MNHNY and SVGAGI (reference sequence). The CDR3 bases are TGTGCCAGCAGTCATCGACAGGGAGGGATCGAGCAGTACTTC. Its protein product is CASSHRQGGIEQYF.

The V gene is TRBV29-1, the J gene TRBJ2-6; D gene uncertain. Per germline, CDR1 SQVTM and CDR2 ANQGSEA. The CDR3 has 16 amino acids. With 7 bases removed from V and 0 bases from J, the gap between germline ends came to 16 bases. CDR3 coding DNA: TGCAGCGCTACGACCGAGGTGGGCTCTGGGGCCAACGTCCTGACTTTC. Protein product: CSATTEVGSGANVLTF.

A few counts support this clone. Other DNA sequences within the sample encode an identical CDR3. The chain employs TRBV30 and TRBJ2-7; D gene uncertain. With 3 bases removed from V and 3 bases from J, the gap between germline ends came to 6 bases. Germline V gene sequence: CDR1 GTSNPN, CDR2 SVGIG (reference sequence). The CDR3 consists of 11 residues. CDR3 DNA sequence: TGTGCCTGGAGCAGAGACTACGAGCAGTACTTC. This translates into CAWSRDYEQYF.

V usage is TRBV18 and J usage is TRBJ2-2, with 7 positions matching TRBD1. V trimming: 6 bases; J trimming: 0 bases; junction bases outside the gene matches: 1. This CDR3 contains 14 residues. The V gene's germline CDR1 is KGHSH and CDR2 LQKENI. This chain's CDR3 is CASSGTANTGELFF. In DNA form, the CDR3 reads TGTGCCAGCTCGGGGACAGCGAACACCGGGGAGCTGTTTTTT.

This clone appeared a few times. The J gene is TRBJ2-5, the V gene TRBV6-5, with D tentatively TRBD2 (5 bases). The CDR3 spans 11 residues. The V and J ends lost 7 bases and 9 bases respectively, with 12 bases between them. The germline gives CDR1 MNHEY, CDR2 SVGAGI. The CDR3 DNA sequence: TGTGCCAGCAACTCCCCGGGGTCCCAGTACTTC. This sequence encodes CASNSPGSQYF.

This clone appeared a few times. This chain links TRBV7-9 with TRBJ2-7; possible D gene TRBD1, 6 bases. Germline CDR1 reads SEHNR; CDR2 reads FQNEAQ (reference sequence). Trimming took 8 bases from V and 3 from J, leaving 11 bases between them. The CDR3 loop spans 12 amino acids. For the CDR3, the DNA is TGTGCCAGCTCCAGGGGTCTCTACGAGCAGTACTTC. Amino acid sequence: CASSRGLYEQYF.

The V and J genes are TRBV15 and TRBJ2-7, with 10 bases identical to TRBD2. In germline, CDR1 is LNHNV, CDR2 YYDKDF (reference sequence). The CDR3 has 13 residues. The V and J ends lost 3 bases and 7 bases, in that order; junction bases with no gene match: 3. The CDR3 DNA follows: TGTGCCACCAGCAGGATACTAGCGGGGGAGCAGTACTTC. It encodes CATSRILAGEQYF.

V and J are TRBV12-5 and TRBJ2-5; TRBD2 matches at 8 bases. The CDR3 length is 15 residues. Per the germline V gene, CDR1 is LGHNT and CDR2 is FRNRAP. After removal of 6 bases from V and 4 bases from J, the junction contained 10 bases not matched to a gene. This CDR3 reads CASGPVSGGRETQYF. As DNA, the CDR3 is TGTGCTAGTGGCCCTGTGAGCGGGGGCAGAGAGACCCAGTACTTC. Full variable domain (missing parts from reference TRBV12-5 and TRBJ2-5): DARVTQTPRHKVTEMGQEVTMRCQPILGHNTVFWYRQTMMQGLELLAYFRNRAPLDDSGMPKDRFSAEMPDATLATLKIQPSEPRDSAVYFCASGPVSGGRETQYFGPGTRLLVL.

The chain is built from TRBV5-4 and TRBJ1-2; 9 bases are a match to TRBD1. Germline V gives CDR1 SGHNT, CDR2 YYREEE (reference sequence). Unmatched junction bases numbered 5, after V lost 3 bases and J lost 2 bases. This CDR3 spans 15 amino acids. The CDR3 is CASSSYRGRNYGYTF. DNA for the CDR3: TGTGCCAGCAGCTCCTACAGGGGGCGGAACTATGGCTACACCTTC.

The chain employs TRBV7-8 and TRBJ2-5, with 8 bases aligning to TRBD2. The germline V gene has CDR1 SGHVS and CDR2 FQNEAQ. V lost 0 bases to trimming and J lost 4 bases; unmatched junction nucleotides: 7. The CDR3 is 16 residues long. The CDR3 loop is CASSLARLARPETQYF. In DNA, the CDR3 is TGTGCCAGCAGCTTAGCTAGACTAGCGCGGCCAGAGACCCAGTACTTC.

The CDR3, as DNA: TGTGCCAGCAGCTTAGTGGCGGTGGGCTACACCTTC. This translates into CASSLVAVGYTF. The V gene is TRBV7-2, the J gene TRBJ1-2; no definite D call. Trimming left V 1 base short and J 8 bases short, with 8 bases between. The germline gives CDR1 SGHTA, CDR2 FQGNSA. The CDR3 contains 12 residues.

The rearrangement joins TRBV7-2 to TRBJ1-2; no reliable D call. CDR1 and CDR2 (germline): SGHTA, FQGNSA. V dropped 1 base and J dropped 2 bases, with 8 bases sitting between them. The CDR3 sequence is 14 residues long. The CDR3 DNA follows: TGTGCCAGCAGCTTAGGGTATCCAAACTATGGCTACACCTTC. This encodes CASSLGYPNYGYTF.

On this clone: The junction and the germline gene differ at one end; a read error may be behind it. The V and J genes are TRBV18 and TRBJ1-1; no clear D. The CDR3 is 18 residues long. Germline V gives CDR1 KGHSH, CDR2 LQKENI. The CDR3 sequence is CASSTPSGVRTLNTEAFF. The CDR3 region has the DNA TGTGCCAGCTCAACACCCTCCGGGGTACGCACGTTGAACACTGAAGCTTTCTTT.

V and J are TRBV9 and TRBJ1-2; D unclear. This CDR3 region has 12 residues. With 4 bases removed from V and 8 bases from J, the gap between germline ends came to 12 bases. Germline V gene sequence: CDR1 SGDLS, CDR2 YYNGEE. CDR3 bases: TGTGCCAGCAGCCCTGTGCGGGCCGGCTACACCTTC. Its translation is CASSPVRAGYTF.

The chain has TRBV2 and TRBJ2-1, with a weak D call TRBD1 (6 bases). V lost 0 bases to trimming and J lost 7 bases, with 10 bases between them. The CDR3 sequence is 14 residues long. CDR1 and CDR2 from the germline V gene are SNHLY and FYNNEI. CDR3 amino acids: CASSEAAGVNEQFF. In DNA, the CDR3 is TGTGCCAGCAGTGAAGCGGCAGGGGTTAATGAGCAGTTCTTC.

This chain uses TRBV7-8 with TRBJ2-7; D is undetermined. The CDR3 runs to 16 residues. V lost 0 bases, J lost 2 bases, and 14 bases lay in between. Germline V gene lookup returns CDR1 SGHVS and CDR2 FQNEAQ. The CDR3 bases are TGTGCCAGCAGCTTAGCGTTGGGCGTTCGAACCTACGAGCAGTACTTC. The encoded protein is CASSLALGVRTYEQYF.

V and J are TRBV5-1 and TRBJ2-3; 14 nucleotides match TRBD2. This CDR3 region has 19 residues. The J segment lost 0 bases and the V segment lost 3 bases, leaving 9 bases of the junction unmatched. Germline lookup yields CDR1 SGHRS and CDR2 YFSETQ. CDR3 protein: CASSSGLAGGQGSTDTQYF. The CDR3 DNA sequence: TGCGCCAGCAGCTCCGGACTAGCGGGGGGCCAAGGGAGCACAGATACGCAGTATTTT.

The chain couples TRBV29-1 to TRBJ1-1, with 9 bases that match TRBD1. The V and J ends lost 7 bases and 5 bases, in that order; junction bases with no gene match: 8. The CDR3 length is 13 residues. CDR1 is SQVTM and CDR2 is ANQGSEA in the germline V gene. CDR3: CSDQTGGKTEAFF. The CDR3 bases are TGCAGCGACCAGACAGGGGGGAAGACTGAAGCTTTCTTT.

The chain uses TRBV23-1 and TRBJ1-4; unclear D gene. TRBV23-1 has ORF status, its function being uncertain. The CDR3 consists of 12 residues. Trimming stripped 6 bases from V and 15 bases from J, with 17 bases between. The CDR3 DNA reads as TGCGCCAGCAGGCCCCAGCGACTCAATGTGTTTTTT. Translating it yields CASRPQRLNVFF.

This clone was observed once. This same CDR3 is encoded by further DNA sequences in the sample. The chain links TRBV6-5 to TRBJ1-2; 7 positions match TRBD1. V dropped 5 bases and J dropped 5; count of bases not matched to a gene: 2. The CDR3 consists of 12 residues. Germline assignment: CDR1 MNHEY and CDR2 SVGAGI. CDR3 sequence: CASSDRVYGYTF. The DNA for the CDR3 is TGTGCCAGCAGTGACAGGGTATATGGCTACACCTTC.

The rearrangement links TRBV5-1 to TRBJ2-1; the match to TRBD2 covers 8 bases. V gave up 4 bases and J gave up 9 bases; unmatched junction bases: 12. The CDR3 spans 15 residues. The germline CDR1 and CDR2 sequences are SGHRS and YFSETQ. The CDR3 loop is CASSVISGGGAEQFF. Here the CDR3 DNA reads TGCGCCAGCAGCGTTATAAGCGGGGGTGGCGCTGAGCAGTTCTTC.

The CDR3 sequence is CASSESRGNYGYTF. The DNA for the CDR3 is TGTGCCAGCAGCGAGTCGCGGGGTAACTATGGCTACACCTTC. J is TRBJ1-2 and V is TRBV9; unclear D gene. The CDR3 runs 14 residues. Trimming shortened V by 3 bases and J by 1 base, and 10 bases separated the two germline ends. Germline-derived CDR1 and CDR2 are SGDLS and YYNGEE.

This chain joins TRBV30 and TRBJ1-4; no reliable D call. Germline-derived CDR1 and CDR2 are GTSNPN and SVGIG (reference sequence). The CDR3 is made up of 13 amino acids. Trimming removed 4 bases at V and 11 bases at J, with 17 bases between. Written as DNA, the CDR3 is TGTGCCTGGACCAAATTCTTAGGTGACAAACTGTTTTTT. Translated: CAWTKFLGDKLFF.

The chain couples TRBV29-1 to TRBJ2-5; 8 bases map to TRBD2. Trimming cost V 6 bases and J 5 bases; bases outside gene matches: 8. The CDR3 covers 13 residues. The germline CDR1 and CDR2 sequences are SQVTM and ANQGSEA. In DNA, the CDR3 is TGCAGCGTGGCCGGGGGGGCCTGGGAGACCCAGTACTTC. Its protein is CSVAGGAWETQYF.

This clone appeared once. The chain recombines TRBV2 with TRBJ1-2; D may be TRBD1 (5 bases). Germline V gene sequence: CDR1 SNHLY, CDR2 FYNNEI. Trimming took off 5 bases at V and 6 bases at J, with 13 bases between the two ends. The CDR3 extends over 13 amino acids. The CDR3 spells CASSPVEGHGYTF. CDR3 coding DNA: TGTGCCAGCAGTCCCGTGGAGGGGCATGGCTACACCTTC.

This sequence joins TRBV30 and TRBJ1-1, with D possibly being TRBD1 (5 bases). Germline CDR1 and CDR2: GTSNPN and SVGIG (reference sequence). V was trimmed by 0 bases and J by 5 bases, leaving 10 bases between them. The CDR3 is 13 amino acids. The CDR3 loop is CAWSVRGRTEAFF. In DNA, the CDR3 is TGTGCCTGGAGTGTACGGGGACGGACTGAAGCTTTCTTT.

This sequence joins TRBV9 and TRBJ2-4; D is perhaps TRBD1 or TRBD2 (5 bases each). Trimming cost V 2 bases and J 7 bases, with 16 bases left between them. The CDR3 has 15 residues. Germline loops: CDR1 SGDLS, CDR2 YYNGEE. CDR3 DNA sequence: TGTGCCAGCAGCGTGGAGGCCGGGGCTAGGAACATTCAGTACTTC. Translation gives CASSVEAGARNIQYF.

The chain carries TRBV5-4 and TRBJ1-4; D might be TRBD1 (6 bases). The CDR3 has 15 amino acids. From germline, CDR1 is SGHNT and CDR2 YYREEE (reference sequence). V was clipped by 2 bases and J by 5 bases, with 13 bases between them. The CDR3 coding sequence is TGTGCCAGCAGCTTCCGTAGGACAGAAAATGAAAAACTGTTTTTT. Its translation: CASSFRRTENEKLFF.